A single sample gave rise to the 5 T cell receptor beta chains below, sequenced in a study of blood T cell repertoires in COVID-19. Generated by immunoSEQ multiplex PCR, the TCRdb table keeps only in-frame clones and is missing some. The table includes around 300,000 clones, 88% detected once. The sequencing sample was made of peripheral blood. Source of these receptors: a woman between 45 and 60 years old with active or convalescent COVID-19.

The chain couples TRBV9 to TRBJ2-4; D might be TRBD1 (6 bases). CDR3 length equals 15 residues. Per the germline V gene, CDR1 is SGDLS and CDR2 is YYNGEE. Trimming left V 3 bases short and J 2 bases short, with 12 bases between. The chain's CDR3 is CASSATGLSKNIQYF. CDR3 in DNA: TGTGCCAGCAGCGCCACAGGGTTGTCCAAAAACATTCAGTACTTC.

This chain connects TRBV21-1 to TRBJ2-1; whether TRBD1, the table's D call, matches the DNA was not checked. TRBV21-1 is a pseudogene. The CDR3 totals 16 residues. The CDR3 region is CASSTPGTGGYNEQFF. Here the CDR3 DNA reads TGTGCCAGCAGCACCCCCGGGACAGGGGGCTACAATGAGCAGTTCTTC.

This chain uses TRBV7-9 with TRBJ1-4; 8 bases agree with TRBD1. The CDR3 has 16 amino acids. The ends lost 4 bases at V and 10 bases at J; junction bases unmatched: 14. The germline V gene encodes CDR1 SEHNR and CDR2 FQNEAQ (reference sequence). CDR3 in amino acids: CASSSGTGSLRGKLFF. DNA of the CDR3: TGTGCCAGCAGCTCCGGGACAGGCTCTTTGAGAGGAAAACTGTTTTTT. The full variable domain, in which reference TRBV7-9 and TRBJ1-4 provide the parts outside the CDR3, is DTGVSQNPRHKITKRGQNVTFRCDPISEHNRLYWYRQTLGQGPEFLTYFQNEAQLEKSRLLSDRFSAERPKGSFSTLEIQRTEQGDSAMYLCASSSGTGSLRGKLFFGSGTQLSVL.

The rearrangement joins TRBV5-1 to TRBJ1-1, with D perhaps TRBD1 (5 bases). This CDR3 is built from 15 residues. V shed 0 bases and J shed 4 bases, with 13 bases lying between them. Looked up from germline, CDR1 is SGHRS and CDR2 is YFSETQ. CDR3 DNA sequence: TGCGCCAGCAGCTTGGGAGCGGGGGGAGGCACTGAAGCTTTCTTT. Its protein product is CASSLGAGGGTEAFF. Full variable domain (outside the CDR3, taken from reference TRBV5-1 and TRBJ1-1): KAGVTQTPRYLIKTRGQQVTLSCSPISGHRSVSWYQQTPGQGLQFLFEYFSETQRNKGNFPGRFSGRQFSNSRSEMNVSTLELGDSALYLCASSLGAGGGTEAFFGQGTRLTVV.

This clone appeared once. V gene TRBV11-2 combines with J gene TRBJ2-1; 10 nucleotides align to TRBD2. Germline V gene lookup returns CDR1 SGHAT and CDR2 FQNNGV. The CDR3 spans 17 residues. The trim removed 1 base at V and 4 bases at J, leaving 7 bases unmatched. The CDR3 DNA is TGTGCCAGCAGCTTAGTGGCTAGCGGGGGCCGATACAATGAGCAGTTCTTC. This gives the protein CASSLVASGGRYNEQFF.